These 15 T cell receptor beta chains were sequenced from one sample in a study of T-cell memory formation after mild COVID-19. TCRdb processed the 5' RACE reads anew with MiXCR; each CDR3 protein has one entry. The repertoire holds about 270,000 distinct CDR3 sequences, with under 20% as singletons. Sequenced: PBMCs or a T cell subset sorted from them (not recorded which). These receptors were obtained from a man between 18 and 35 years old who had mild COVID-19 (a few samples of this study predate the infection). Cell type and time point are not known.

In this sample, this clonotype turned up a few times. The chain employs TRBV13 and TRBJ2-2; D gene ambiguous. Trimming left V 2 bases short and J 4 bases short, with 14 bases between. The CDR3 spans 16 residues. Per the germline V gene, CDR1 is PRHDT and CDR2 is FYEKMQ (reference sequence). The CDR3 DNA follows: TGTGCCAGCAGCTTAAGTCGCTTGAGGAGCACCGGGGAGCTGTTTTTT. Translation gives CASSLSRLRSTGELFF. The complete variable domain, with remaining parts taken from reference TRBV13 and TRBJ2-2, reads AAGVIQSPRHLIKEKRETATLKCYPIPRHDTVYWYQQGPGQDPQFLISFYEKMQSDKGSIPDRFSAQQFSDYHSELNMSSLELGDSALYFCASSLSRLRSTGELFFGEGSRLTVL.

This chain connects TRBV10-1 to TRBJ2-2; perhaps TRBD1 as D (5 bases). CDR1 WNHNN and CDR2 SYGVQD come from the germline V gene (reference sequence). The CDR3 covers 12 residues. V lost 5 bases and J 5 bases, leaving 6 bases between the germline ends. In DNA form, the CDR3 reads TGCGCCAGCAGTAGACAGACCGGGGAGCTGTTTTTT. Residues: CASSRQTGELFF.

This clonotype was counted a few times. V usage is TRBV20-1 and J usage is TRBJ1-1, with D unresolved. The CDR3 has 16 amino acids. Germline V gene sequence: CDR1 DFQATT, CDR2 SNEGSKA (reference sequence). The DNA for the CDR3 is TGCAGCGCAGGATCGGCAGGCGGTTCGGTGGGCACTGAAGCTTTCTTT. Its protein is CSAGSAGGSVGTEAFF.

The V and J genes are TRBV12-3 or TRBV12-4 and TRBJ1-5, with no clear D. The V gene lost 7 bases and the J gene lost 7 bases, with 11 bases spanning the gap. The CDR3 loop spans 12 amino acids. DNA of the CDR3: TGTGCCAGCACCTTTTTAGGGCAGCCCCAGCATTTT. Translated, it gives CASTFLGQPQHF.

The rearrangement links TRBV28 to TRBJ2-5; D is perhaps TRBD1 (6 bases). Germline CDR1 is MDHEN and CDR2 is SYDVKM. This CDR3 contains 13 residues. Trimming pared 6 bases from V and 5 bases from J, leaving 13 bases between. This CDR3 is CASRLGTPETQYF. CDR3 bases: TGTGCCAGCAGGCTCGGGACACCCGAGACCCAGTACTTC.

This clonotype occurred a few times. The chain employs TRBV10-3 and TRBJ2-5; TRBD1 matches at 9 bases. Germline-derived CDR1 and CDR2 are ENHRY and SYGVKD. The ends lost 5 bases at V and 3 bases at J; junction bases unmatched: 1. The CDR3 is 13 amino acids. The CDR3, as DNA: TGTGCCATCAGTAGGGACAGGGAAGAGACCCAGTACTTC. Protein: CAISRDREETQYF.

The chain combines TRBV4-1 with TRBJ1-1, with 7 bases lining up with TRBD1. CDR1 is MGHRA, CDR2 YSYEKL, per germline. The CDR3 contains 19 residues. Trimming removed 1 base from V and 3 bases from J; junction bases left unmatched: 17. The CDR3 sequence is CASSQGGQERRDRDTEAFF. The CDR3, as DNA: TGCGCCAGCAGCCAAGGAGGACAGGAAAGGAGGGACCGCGACACTGAAGCTTTCTTT.

The chain links TRBV10-3 to TRBJ2-5; D is undetermined. Trimming shortened V by 7 bases and J by 3 bases, and 12 bases separated the two germline ends. CDR3 size: 13 residues. Germline CDR1 reads ENHRY; CDR2 reads SYGVKD. The CDR3, as DNA: TGTGCCATCACGGGTGGGCTTGAAGAGACCCAGTACTTC. This gives the protein CAITGGLEETQYF.

This clonotype was observed many times. The gene calls are TRBV7-3 and TRBJ2-1; D call uncertain. Looked up from germline, CDR1 is SGHTA and CDR2 is FQGTGA. The CDR3 totals 14 residues. Trimming left V 1 base short and J 1 base short, with 5 bases between. CDR3: CASSLNPSYNEQFF. CDR3 nucleotides: TGTGCCAGCAGCTTAAATCCGTCCTACAATGAGCAGTTCTTC. The full variable domain, completed using reference TRBV7-3 and TRBJ2-1, is GAGVSQTPSNKVTEKGKYVELRCDPISGHTALYWYRQSLGQGPEFLIYFQGTGAADDSGLPNDRFFAVRPEGSVSTLKIQRTERGDSAVYLCASSLNPSYNEQFFGPGTRLTVL.

J is TRBJ1-2 and V is TRBV12-3 or TRBV12-4; a weak D match, TRBD1 (5 bases). The V end was cut by 5 bases, the J end by 12 bases, with 16 bases between. The CDR3 runs to 12 residues. The CDR3 nucleotides read TGTGCCAGCAGTCCGGGACGAACACTTCACACCTTC. Protein: CASSPGRTLHTF.

This clonotype was counted a few times. The V gene is TRBV9, the J gene TRBJ2-1; the D gene could be TRBD1 or TRBD2 (5 bases each). V lost 8 bases to trimming and J lost 0 bases, with 12 bases between them. CDR1 and CDR2 from the germline V gene are SGDLS and YYNGEE. This CDR3 contains 14 residues. CDR3 sequence reads: CASAPGSSYNEQFF. The CDR3 region has the DNA TGTGCCAGTGCGCCAGGGAGCTCCTACAATGAGCAGTTCTTC.

This clonotype was found a few times. The V call is TRBV4-3, the J call TRBJ2-3, with a tentative D call TRBD1 (5 bases). The CDR3 spans 14 residues. V lost 8 bases to trimming and J lost 1 base, with 13 bases between them. Germline V gene lookup returns CDR1 LGHNA and CDR2 YSLEER. The CDR3 loop is CASSTAPGTDTQYF. The CDR3 DNA sequence: TGCGCCAGCTCGACAGCCCCTGGCACAGATACGCAGTATTTT.

The chain links TRBV6-6 to TRBJ2-7; D tentatively fits TRBD1 or TRBD2 (5 bases each). Germline CDR1 MNHNY, CDR2 SVGAGI (reference sequence). Trimming removed 6 bases at V and 2 bases at J, with 11 bases between. CDR3 length: 13 residues. The CDR3 region is CASRSRETYEQYF. DNA of the CDR3: TGTGCCAGCAGGTCCAGGGAGACCTACGAGCAGTACTTC.

This rearrangement joins TRBV7-2 to TRBJ2-1; D is uncertain. Germline-derived CDR1 and CDR2 are SGHTA and FQGNSA. V was cut by 8 bases and J by 4 bases, with 18 bases left in between. The length of the CDR3 is 15 residues. CDR3 residues: CASVPRALGYNEQFF. The DNA of the CDR3 is TGTGCCAGCGTACCCCGGGCTCTGGGATACAATGAGCAGTTCTTC.

The sample holds a few counts of this clonotype. This chain links TRBV2 with TRBJ2-2; TRBD1 aligns across 8 bases. Germline V gene data show CDR1 as SNHLY and CDR2 as FYNNEI. This CDR3 comprises 17 residues. V was pared by 1 base and J by 4 bases, with 8 bases of the junction left unmatched. This CDR3 reads CASSEGPAGGGTGELFF. The CDR3 DNA reads TGTGCCAGCAGTGAAGGTCCCGCAGGGGGCGGCACCGGGGAGCTGTTTTTT.